What follows are 32 T cell receptor beta chains derived from one specimen sequenced in a study of blood T cell repertoires in COVID-19. Clones were read by immunoSEQ multiplex PCR, and TCRdb kept only the in-frame ones, dropping some. The profile shows 180,000 or so clones, approximately 86% of them singletons. The specimen sequenced was peripheral blood. These receptors all stem from a man between 60 and 75 years old with acute or convalescent COVID-19.

This chain connects TRBV28 to TRBJ2-7, with 10 bases fitting TRBD2. Germline V gives CDR1 MDHEN, CDR2 SYDVKM. V lost 7 bases, J lost 4 bases, and 4 bases stayed unmatched. The CDR3 contains 13 residues. The CDR3 coding sequence is TGTGCCAGCACTAGCGGGAGACGGTACGAGCAGTACTTC. Its translation: CASTSGRRYEQYF. Drawing the rest from reference TRBV28 and TRBJ2-7, the complete variable domain is DVKVTQSSRYLVKRTGEKVFLECVQDMDHENMFWYRQDPGLGLRLIYFSYDVKMKEKGDIPEGYSVSREKKERFSLILESASTNQTSMYLCASTSGRRYEQYFGPGTRLTVT.

The rearrangement uses TRBV5-1 and TRBJ1-1; D is uncertain. This CDR3 contains 14 residues. Germline V gene data show CDR1 as SGHRS and CDR2 as YFSETQ. Trimming pared 2 bases from V and 1 base from J, leaving 9 bases between. As DNA, the CDR3 is TGCGCCAGCAGCTTTGACACCTCGAACACTGAAGCTTTCTTT. Protein product: CASSFDTSNTEAFF.

The chain recombines TRBV19 with TRBJ1-5; a possible D gene is TRBD1 (5 bases). CDR1 LNHDA and CDR2 SQIVND come from the germline V gene (reference sequence). Trimming pared 7 bases from V and 0 bases from J, leaving 25 bases between. The CDR3 extends over 19 amino acids. Here the CDR3 reads CASTKGRFTLNYSNQPQHF. The CDR3 bases are TGTGCCAGTACCAAGGGGCGCTTTACCCTGAACTATAGCAATCAGCCCCAGCATTTT.

The rearrangement uses TRBV7-9 and TRBJ2-2, with TRBD2 matching 8 bases. V shed 2 bases and J 1 base; nucleotides not matched to a gene: 3. Per the germline V gene, CDR1 is SEHNR and CDR2 is FQNEAQ (reference sequence). The CDR3 is 16 amino acids. The CDR3 protein is CASSLTAGGNTGELFF. In DNA form, the CDR3 reads TGTGCCAGCAGCTTAACGGCGGGAGGGAACACCGGGGAGCTGTTTTTT.

The chain employs TRBV10-3 and TRBJ1-2, with D possibly matching TRBD1 (5 bases). Per the germline V gene, CDR1 is ENHRY and CDR2 is SYGVKD. The CDR3 runs to 15 residues. V lost 0 bases and J lost 4, with 12 bases in between. The CDR3 region is CAISESQGQTYGYTF. The CDR3 coding sequence is TGTGCCATCAGTGAGTCTCAGGGCCAAACCTATGGCTACACCTTC.

V is TRBV27 and J is TRBJ2-5; TRBD1 agrees at 9 bases. The CDR3 spans 16 residues. Germline CDR1 MNHEY, CDR2 SMNVEV (reference sequence). Trimming at V came to 3 bases and at J to 2 bases, leaving 7 bases not matched to a gene. CDR3 region: CASSLLGQGRQETQYF. The CDR3 DNA is TGTGCCAGCAGTTTGCTTGGACAGGGGAGGCAAGAGACCCAGTACTTC.

The rearrangement links TRBV5-8 to TRBJ1-1; the D is unclear. CDR3 length equals 12 residues. From germline, CDR1 is SGHTS and CDR2 YDEGEE. V lost 4 bases and J 11 bases, leaving 15 bases between the germline ends. CDR3 in amino acids: CASSPNDIAAFF. CDR3 nucleotides: TGTGCCAGCAGCCCTAACGACATTGCGGCTTTCTTT.

The chain carries TRBV3-1 (or the pseudogene TRBV3-2) and TRBJ1-1, with 7 bases that match TRBD1. This CDR3 is 13 amino acids long. The trim removed 0 bases at V and 9 bases at J, leaving 4 bases unmatched. In germline, CDR1 is LGHDT, CDR2 YNNKEL (reference sequence). CDR3 protein: CASSQEGTAKAFF. In DNA, the CDR3 is TGTGCCAGCAGCCAAGAGGGGACAGCTAAAGCTTTCTTT.

V and J are TRBV28 and TRBJ1-6, with TRBD1 matching 7 bases. Germline values: CDR1 MDHEN, CDR2 SYDVKM. The CDR3 is 14 amino acids. Unmatched junction bases numbered 8, after V lost 6 bases and J lost 9 bases. CDR3 residues: CASRRWDSGSPLHF. DNA for the CDR3: TGTGCCAGCAGACGCTGGGACAGTGGTTCACCCCTCCACTTT.

The V call is TRBV11-2, the J call TRBJ1-2; D is uncertain. Germline loops: CDR1 SGHAT, CDR2 FQNNGV. The CDR3 spans 14 residues. The V and J ends lost 10 bases and 0 bases respectively, with 15 bases between them. The CDR3 DNA is TGTGCCACCAAGGAGACGGTAGCTAACTATGGCTACACCTTC. Translating gives CATKETVANYGYTF.

The DNA for the CDR3 is TGTGCCAGCAGTATACTAGCGGGACGCTACAATGAGCAGTTCTTC. This gives the protein CASSILAGRYNEQFF. The chain joins TRBV25-1 to TRBJ2-1, with 10 bases matching TRBD2. CDR1 is MGHDK and CDR2 is SYGVNS in the germline V gene. V shed 5 bases and J 3 bases; nucleotides not matched to a gene: 4. The CDR3 consists of 15 residues.

The V and J genes are TRBV27 and TRBJ2-7; 9 nucleotides align to TRBD2. The CDR3 covers 15 residues. The ends lost 3 bases at V and 4 bases at J; junction bases unmatched: 7. Looked up from germline, CDR1 is MNHEY and CDR2 is SMNVEV (reference sequence). DNA for the CDR3: TGTGCCAGCAGTTTGGGGCCCGCGGGAGGGTACGAGCAGTACTTC. Amino acid sequence: CASSLGPAGGYEQYF.

The CDR3 loop is CASSQTSGRGRETQYF. The CDR3 coding sequence is TGTGCCAGCAGTCAGACTAGCGGGAGGGGACGAGAGACCCAGTACTTC. V usage is TRBV28 and J usage is TRBJ2-5; 14 bases are shared with TRBD2. The CDR3 consists of 16 residues. The V segment lost 5 bases and the J segment 4 bases; nucleotides outside the gene matches: 6. Germline CDR1 is MDHEN and CDR2 is SYDVKM. Complete variable domain (other parts from reference TRBV28 and TRBJ2-5): DVKVTQSSRYLVKRTGEKVFLECVQDMDHENMFWYRQDPGLGLRLIYFSYDVKMKEKGDIPEGYSVSREKKERFSLILESASTNQTSMYLCASSQTSGRGRETQYFGPGTRLLVL.

The chain carries TRBV29-1 and TRBJ2-1; D is possibly TRBD2 (6 bases). The V end lost 7 bases, the J end lost 4 bases, and 8 bases lay between the germline ends. The CDR3 totals 11 residues. Germline V CDR1 and CDR2: SQVTM, ANQGSEA. The CDR3 region is CSARGYNEQFF. The CDR3 nucleotides read TGCAGCGCCCGGGGGTACAATGAGCAGTTCTTC.

This chain uses TRBV11-2 with TRBJ2-7; 11 positions match TRBD2. The V and J ends lost 1 base and 4 bases, in that order; junction bases with no gene match: 12. CDR3 size: 18 residues. The germline V gene has CDR1 SGHAT and CDR2 FQNNGV. CDR3 in amino acids: CASSLAPRGTSGPYEQYF. Written as DNA, the CDR3 is TGTGCCAGCAGCTTAGCCCCCCGAGGGACTAGCGGTCCATACGAGCAGTACTTC.

This clone showed up just once. The chain uses TRBV10-3 and TRBJ2-7; TRBD2 agrees at 7 bases. The V gene's germline CDR1 is ENHRY and CDR2 SYGVKD. V shed 11 bases and J 5 bases; nucleotides not matched to a gene: 9. The CDR3 is 12 residues long. This CDR3 is CAAQGLSDEQYF. The DNA of the CDR3 is TGTGCCGCCCAGGGACTAAGCGACGAGCAGTACTTC.

The V and J genes are TRBV28 and TRBJ1-2; D possibly corresponds to TRBD1 (6 bases). Between the trimmed V and J ends, which lost 7 bases and 0 bases, there was a span of 21 bases. The CDR3 is 17 residues long. Germline lookup yields CDR1 MDHEN and CDR2 SYDVKM. DNA for the CDR3: TGTGCCAGCATCCTAGGGGGTCCCGGACAGACTAACTATGGCTACACCTTC. Protein: CASILGGPGQTNYGYTF.

The V gene is TRBV5-1, the J gene TRBJ1-5, with D unclear. V gave up 4 bases and J gave up 4 bases, with 9 bases separating them. From germline, CDR1 is SGHRS and CDR2 YFSETQ. The CDR3 runs 13 residues. In nucleotides, the CDR3 is TGCGCCAGCAGCCCCACGGGGAATCAGCCCCAGCATTTT. Its protein is CASSPTGNQPQHF.

The rearrangement uses TRBV7-2 and TRBJ2-3, with a weak D call TRBD2 (5 bases). The CDR3 consists of 16 residues. CDR1 and CDR2 (germline): SGHTA, FQGNSA. V was shortened by 5 bases and J by 2 bases, with 17 bases between the two germline ends. CDR3 coding DNA: TGTGCCAGCAGCCTTCAACCCCTAGCCGCCACAGATACGCAGTATTTT. Translating it yields CASSLQPLAATDTQYF.

This sequence joins TRBV3-1 (or the pseudogene TRBV3-2) and TRBJ2-2, with D hard to call. Trimming took 4 bases from V and 3 from J, leaving 6 bases between them. CDR3 length: 13 residues. CDR1 is LGHDT, CDR2 YNNKEL, per germline (reference sequence). This CDR3 reads CASSRLDTGELFF. The CDR3 nucleotides read TGTGCCAGCAGCCGACTTGACACCGGGGAGCTGTTTTTT.

CDR3 sequence (DNA): TGTGCCAGCAGCTTAAGCGCCGCTTCCCCTAGCGGGAGGGCCCCCGGGGAGCTGTTTTTT. This encodes CASSLSAASPSGRAPGELFF. This sequence joins TRBV7-8 and TRBJ2-2; 12 bases are a match to TRBD2. The junction had 16 bases not matched to a gene; V was cut back by 2 bases and J by 6 bases. The germline gives CDR1 SGHVS, CDR2 FQNEAQ. CDR3 size: 20 residues.

The V gene is TRBV28, the J gene TRBJ2-7; D may be TRBD1 (5 bases). The CDR3 is made up of 14 amino acids. CDR1 MDHEN and CDR2 SYDVKM come from the germline V gene. V lost 5 bases, J lost 6 bases, and 17 bases lay in between. The CDR3 nucleotides are TGTGCCAGCAGTCTACCTGGGGCCGTCGGCGAGCAGTACTTC. It is translated as CASSLPGAVGEQYF.

The chain carries TRBV21-1 and TRBJ2-3; the table's D call, TRBD2, was not checked against the DNA. TRBV21-1 is annotated as a pseudogene. There are 17 residues in the CDR3. In DNA, the CDR3 is TGTGCCAGCAGCGACAGTCGGACTAGCGGGAGTCCAGATACGCAGTATTTT. Its protein is CASSDSRTSGSPDTQYF.

Only one count was recorded for this clone. The gene calls are TRBV5-1 and TRBJ2-1; D call uncertain. V was shortened by 0 bases and J by 7 bases, with 5 bases between the two germline ends. Germline CDR1 reads SGHRS; CDR2 reads YFSETQ. The length of the CDR3 is 12 residues. For the CDR3, the DNA is TGCGCCAGCAGCTTGGGTCTGAATGAGCAGTTCTTC. Protein: CASSLGLNEQFF.

CDR3 amino acids: CASTTTNEKLFF. The CDR3 DNA is TGTGCCAGCACCACAACTAATGAAAAACTGTTTTTT. The chain combines TRBV28 with TRBJ1-4; D is uncertain. Germline V lookup: CDR1 MDHEN, CDR2 SYDVKM. The V gene lost 7 bases and the J gene lost 0 bases, with 3 bases spanning the gap. CDR3 size: 12 residues. The entire variable domain, with the rest obtained from reference TRBV28 and TRBJ1-4, is as follows: DVKVTQSSRYLVKRTGEKVFLECVQDMDHENMFWYRQDPGLGLRLIYFSYDVKMKEKGDIPEGYSVSREKKERFSLILESASTNQTSMYLCASTTTNEKLFFGSGTQLSVL.

This chain connects TRBV30 to TRBJ1-5, with 7 positions matching TRBD1. The germline gives CDR1 GTSNPN, CDR2 SVGIG (reference sequence). The CDR3 covers 12 residues. The V and J ends lost 5 bases and 5 bases, in that order; junction bases with no gene match: 3. As DNA, the CDR3 is TGTGCCTGGGACAGGGTGGATCAGCCCCAGCATTTT. This sequence encodes CAWDRVDQPQHF.

The chain carries TRBV5-1 and TRBJ1-1; the D is unclear. Deletions cut 2 bases from V and 2 bases from J, with 10 bases between. CDR3 size: 14 residues. From germline, CDR1 is SGHRS and CDR2 YFSETQ. The CDR3 here is CASSFAVVNTEAFF. In nucleotides, the CDR3 is TGCGCCAGCAGCTTTGCGGTAGTAAACACTGAAGCTTTCTTT.

The chain carries TRBV6-5 and TRBJ1-2; possible D gene TRBD1, 5 bases. The germline V gene has CDR1 MNHEY and CDR2 SVGAGI. CDR3 length: 13 residues. Trimming stripped 6 bases from V and 4 bases from J, with 12 bases between. CDR3 DNA sequence: TGTGCCAGCAGAAAGACAGAGCCCTATGGCTACACCTTC. It translates to CASRKTEPYGYTF.

This clone was seen a handful of times. The J gene is TRBJ2-7, the V gene TRBV3-1 (or the pseudogene TRBV3-2), with unresolved D. The length of the CDR3 is 14 residues. The V end lost 0 bases, the J end lost 4 bases, and 10 bases lay between the germline ends. Germline V lookup: CDR1 LGHDT, CDR2 YNNKEL (reference sequence). The CDR3 nucleotides read TGTGCCAGCAGCCAAGAAAGTCGGCGGTACGAGCAGTACTTC. Translated, it gives CASSQESRRYEQYF.

The chain employs TRBV28 and TRBJ1-4; D is uncertain. CDR1 is MDHEN and CDR2 is SYDVKM in the germline V gene. The V end lost 8 bases, the J end lost 0 bases, and 19 bases lay between the germline ends. The CDR3 sequence is 17 residues long. This CDR3 is CASPPGRTAATNEKLFF. The CDR3 DNA reads TGTGCCAGCCCCCCCGGGCGGACTGCAGCAACTAATGAAAAACTGTTTTTT. The variable domain in full, completed from reference TRBV28 and TRBJ1-4, reads DVKVTQSSRYLVKRTGEKVFLECVQDMDHENMFWYRQDPGLGLRLIYFSYDVKMKEKGDIPEGYSVSREKKERFSLILESASTNQTSMYLCASPPGRTAATNEKLFFGSGTQLSVL.

This clone has just a few counts. This chain joins TRBV20-1 and TRBJ2-1, with D possibly matching TRBD1 (5 bases). In germline, CDR1 is DFQATT, CDR2 SNEGSKA (reference sequence). This CDR3 is built from 11 residues. V shed 7 bases and J shed 6 bases, with 10 bases lying between them. This CDR3 reads CSGADINEQFF. In DNA, the CDR3 is TGCAGTGGCGCGGACATCAATGAGCAGTTCTTC.

This chain uses TRBV3-1 (or the pseudogene TRBV3-2) with TRBJ2-1, with 14 bases identical to TRBD2. This CDR3 region has 15 residues. The trim removed 8 bases at V and 7 bases at J, leaving 7 bases unmatched. Germline V gene lookup returns CDR1 LGHDT and CDR2 YNNKEL (reference sequence). The CDR3 spells CASGAGTSGRNEQFF. CDR3 in DNA: TGTGCCAGCGGCGCCGGGACTAGCGGGAGAAATGAGCAGTTCTTC.